These T cell receptor beta chains were read from a single sample in a study of control samples from healthy donors and cancer patients. Assay: immunoSEQ multiplex PCR; the TCRdb copy retains only in-frame clones and omits some. The data show 75,000 to 100,000 clones, 85% to 90% seen once. Source material: blood. These receptors all stem from a woman between 45 and 60 years old in good health. CDR3s include the opening cysteine and the closing phenylalanine or tryptophan. A D gene is named only where the DNA matches it firmly. Only part of the rows carry a size: once, few, many, or a class if the clone is expanded.

v_call	d_call	clone_size	j_call	cdr3_aa	cdr3_nt
TRBV7-3	.	.	TRBJ2-5	CASSQQGVQETQYF	TGTGCCAGCAGCCAACAGGGAGTACAAGAGACCCAGTACTTC
TRBV4-3	TRBD2	.	TRBJ2-3	CASSQDRTSGGYGSESDTQYF	TGCGCCAGTAGCCAAGACAGGACTAGCGGGGGGTACGGCTCAGAATCAGATACGCAGTATTTT
TRBV11-3	.	few	TRBJ1-1	CASSYSRSEAFF	TGTGCCAGCAGTTACAGCCGGAGTGAAGCTTTCTTT
TRBV6-5	TRBD1	.	TRBJ2-1	CASSYGQGPNEQFF	TGTGCCAGCAGCTACGGACAGGGCCCCAATGAGCAGTTCTTC
TRBV28	TRBD2	.	TRBJ2-3	CASSSLAGKSTDTQYF	TGTGCCAGCAGTTCCCTAGCGGGAAAGAGCACAGATACGCAGTATTTT
TRBV6-1	.	.	TRBJ1-1	CASSEGTVRFEAFF	TGTGCCAGCAGTGAAGGGACAGTAAGATTTGAAGCTTTCTTT
TRBV5-1	TRBD1	.	TRBJ1-6	CASSFNRDRGLSPLHF	TGCGCCAGCAGCTTCAACCGGGACAGGGGTCTCTCACCCCTCCACTTT
TRBV3-1/TRBV3-2	.	once	TRBJ1-5	CASSQDQSQGTTNQPQHF	TGTGCCAGCAGCCAAGATCAGAGCCAGGGGACCACCAATCAGCCCCAGCATTTT
TRBV13	.	.	TRBJ2-2	CASSPPLGRGHEHRGAVF	TGTGCCAGCAGCCCCCCCCTGGGGAGGGGACACGAACACCGGGGAGCTGTTTTT
TRBV11-3	TRBD2	.	TRBJ2-5	CASSGLAGGQETQYF	TGTGCCAGCAGCGGACTAGCGGGGGGTCAAGAGACCCAGTACTTC
TRBV11-2	TRBD1	.	TRBJ1-2	CASSPIGRTGPGYTF	TGTGCCAGCAGCCCGATCGGCCGGACAGGGCCTGGCTACACCTTC
TRBV19	.	.	TRBJ2-5	CASSMRPQETQYF	TGTGCCAGTAGTATGAGGCCCCAAGAGACCCAGTACTTC
TRBV7-9	TRBD1	.	TRBJ2-7	CASSHSGVRDRDHEQYF	TGTGCCAGCAGCCATTCCGGTGTCCGGGACAGGGACCACGAGCAGTACTTC
TRBV7-2	TRBD2	few	TRBJ2-7	CASCPGAGGAYEQYF	TGTGCCAGCTGCCCGGGAGCGGGGGGTGCCTACGAGCAGTACTTC
TRBV4-2	.	.	TRBJ2-3	CASSQFTSDTQYF	TGTGCCAGCAGCCAGTTTACGTCAGATACGCAGTATTTT
TRBV2	TRBD2	.	TRBJ2-1	CASRIQAGGKNEQFF	TGTGCCAGCAGGATCCAAGCGGGAGGAAAGAATGAGCAGTTCTTC
TRBV11-3	.	once	TRBJ1-1	CASSLRAEAFF	TGTGCCAGCAGCCTGAGAGCTGAAGCTTTCTTT
TRBV19	.	.	TRBJ1-5	CASSEGQGGNQPQHF	TGTGCCAGTAGTGAGGGTCAGGGTGGCAATCAGCCCCAGCATTTT
TRBV3-1/TRBV3-2	TRBD2	once	TRBJ2-7	CASSQDTASGAWGEQYF	TGTGCCAGCAGCCAAGATACGGCTAGCGGGGCCTGGGGGGAGCAGTACTTC
TRBV11-3	TRBD1	.	TRBJ2-5	CASMDREDRETQYF	TGTGCCAGCATGGACAGGGAAGACCGAGAGACCCAGTACTTC
TRBV19	.	.	TRBJ2-1	CASSLSYGSGGGEQFF	TGTGCCAGTAGCCTATCTTACGGGAGTGGGGGCGGTGAGCAGTTCTTC
TRBV5-1	.	once	TRBJ2-7	CASKGLAFESYEQYF	TGCGCCAGCAAGGGGCTGGCATTCGAATCCTACGAGCAGTACTTC
TRBV3-1/TRBV3-2	.	.	TRBJ1-2	CASSQADSGRYGYTF	TGTGCCAGCAGCCAAGCGGATTCAGGGAGGTATGGCTACACCTTC
TRBV7-3	TRBD2	.	TRBJ2-1	CASSLTPGGRGQFF	TGTGCCAGCAGCTTAACGCCGGGCGGGAGGGGGCAGTTCTTC
TRBV9	TRBD2	few	TRBJ2-3	CASSEGLSTDTQYF	TGTGCCAGCAGCGAGGGACTAAGTACAGATACGCAGTATTTT
TRBV7-2	.	.	TRBJ1-2	CASSLGQVKVGYGYTF	TGTGCCAGCAGCTTAGGACAGGTTAAAGTAGGGTATGGCTACACCTTC
TRBV27	.	few	TRBJ2-4	CASSSLDREGNIQYF	TGTGCCAGCAGTTCCTTAGACAGGGAGGGAAACATTCAGTACTTC
TRBV6-5	.	.	TRBJ2-5	CASSLRGGARETQYF	TGTGCCAGCAGTTTACGAGGGGGGGCCCGGGAGACCCAGTACTTC
TRBV5-8	TRBD2	.	TRBJ2-6	CASRGGSISGANVLTF	TGTGCCAGCCGGGGGGGGTCAATCTCTGGGGCCAACGTCCTGACTTTC
TRBV6-5	.	.	TRBJ2-7	CASSYSWGYEQYF	TGTGCCAGCAGTTACTCCTGGGGTTACGAGCAGTACTTC
TRBV7-9	.	.	TRBJ1-2	CASSLAGRGHNNYGYTF	TGTGCCAGCAGCTTAGCGGGGCGGGGACATAATAACTATGGCTACACCTTC
TRBV6-2/TRBV6-3	.	.	TRBJ1-5	CASSYFSSNQPQHF	TGTGCCAGCAGTTACTTTTCTAGCAATCAGCCCCAGCATTTT
TRBV5-1	.	.	TRBJ2-5	CASSSRGAGKETQYF	TGCGCCAGCAGCTCCCGGGGGGCCGGGAAAGAGACCCAGTACTTC
TRBV6-6	.	.	TRBJ1-6	CASRPEGRNSPLHF	TGTGCCAGCAGGCCTGAGGGGAGGAATTCACCCCTCCACTTT
TRBV9	.	once	TRBJ1-1	CASSPSGWANTEAFF	TGTGCCAGCAGCCCTAGTGGTTGGGCGAACACTGAAGCTTTCTTT